This T cell receptor beta chain derives from a study of blood T cell repertoires in COVID-19. Turning to the study itself: COVID-19 samples from acute and convalescent phases originated in the United States, Italy and Spain. Nucleic acid was either cDNA or gDNA, and it came from T cells, B-cell-depleted T cells, or PBMCs.

The CDR3 is 14 amino acids. V was pared by 5 bases and J by 0 bases, with 11 bases between. Germline CDR1 reads SGHTA; CDR2 reads FQGNSA. Original analysis: From reference gene primer amplification, estimates of nucleated cell counts were derived. Using immunoSEQ multiplex PCR, the repertoire was profiled, and TCRdb retains in-frame clones only, with some absent. V, J and clone size were drawn from that table, and D and trimming were deduced from the DNA. The sample has about 200,000 clones; roughly 79% are singletons. This chain uses TRBV7-2 with TRBJ2-7; a possible D gene is TRBD1 (6 bases). The sequenced sample was peripheral blood. The origin of this receptor is a human donor with acute or convalescent COVID-19. The donor label of this sample is uncertain. The CDR3 DNA reads as TGTGCCAGCAGCCAGGGGCAGATCTCCTACGAGCAGTACTTC. Translation gives CASSQGQISYEQYF.